The entry below gives a single TCR beta chain sequence along with its context. Its antigen is not identified. This entry comes from a study of T cell responses to AZD1222 COVID-19 vaccine. General study points: Vaccination with two AZD1222 doses was followed by a rise in Spike-specific TCR breadth and depth. Variant regions that are unmutated are reportedly the target of nearly half of spike-specific TCRs. There were vaccine-associated CD4 TCRs across spike, dominant at 160-218 and 743-854.

Trimming took 4 bases from V and 2 from J; bases not matched to a gene: 3. Germline V gives CDR1 LGHDT, CDR2 YNNKEL (reference sequence). CDR3 length: 14 residues. TCRdb keeps only in-frame clones here, not all; method: immunoSEQ multiplex PCR. The sample has some 140,000 clones, about 88% seen once. The sample was peripheral blood, taken on day 0 of AZD1222 vaccination. The chain recombines TRBV3-1 (or the pseudogene TRBV3-2) with TRBJ1-2; TRBD1 matches 8 bases. The source is an adult in good health. CDR3 residues: CASSRTGQNYGYTF. CDR3 DNA: TGTGCCAGCAGCCGGACAGGGCAAAACTATGGCTACACCTTC.